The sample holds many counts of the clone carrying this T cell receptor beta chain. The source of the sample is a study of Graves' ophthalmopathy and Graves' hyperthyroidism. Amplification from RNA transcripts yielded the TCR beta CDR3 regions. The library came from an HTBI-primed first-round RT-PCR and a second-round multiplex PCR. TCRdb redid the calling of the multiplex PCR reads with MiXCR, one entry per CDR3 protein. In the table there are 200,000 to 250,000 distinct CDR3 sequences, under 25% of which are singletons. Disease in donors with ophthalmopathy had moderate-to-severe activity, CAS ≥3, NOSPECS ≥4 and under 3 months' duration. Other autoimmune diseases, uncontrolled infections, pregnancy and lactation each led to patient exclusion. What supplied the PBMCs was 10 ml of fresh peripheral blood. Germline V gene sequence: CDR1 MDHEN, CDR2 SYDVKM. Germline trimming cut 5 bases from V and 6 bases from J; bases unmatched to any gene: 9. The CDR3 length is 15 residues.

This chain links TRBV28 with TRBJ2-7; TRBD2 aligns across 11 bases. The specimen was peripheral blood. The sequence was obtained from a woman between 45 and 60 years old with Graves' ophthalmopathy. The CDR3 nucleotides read TGTGCCAGCAGTCTCCGGACTAGCGGGTTTTTCGAGCAGTACTTC. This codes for CASSLRTSGFFEQYF.